This TCR beta chain was obtained from a study of T cell repertoires in cytomegalovirus infection. The overall study: Researchers turned to recently identified HLA-C-restricted CMV epitopes as well as well-studied HLA-B-restricted ones.

The CDR3 spans 15 residues. Germline V lookup: CDR1 MDHEN, CDR2 SYDVKM. The V end was cut by 6 bases, the J end by 2 bases, with 14 bases between. TCRdb used MiXCR to reprocess the reads, holding one entry per CDR3 protein. Of about 500,000 distinct CDR3 sequences in the sample, around 35% were seen once. Broader study findings: In two of eight donors, the top clonotype was HLA-C-restricted CMV-specific. The cumulative frequency of public TCR beta families distinguished individuals who carried CMV together with the relevant HLA.

The table lists this clonotype with a few counts. Its specificity is not known. This receptor was identified in a human donor in good health (CMV status not recorded). Some clones in this sample may be carry-over from other donors' samples. The chain carries TRBV28 and TRBJ1-3; D is perhaps TRBD1 (5 bases). This specimen was cultured PBMCs, taken from culture after CMV antigen stimulation. The CDR3 DNA is TGTGCCAGCAGCTTCAGGGTCAGGGCTGGAAACACCATATATTTT. Translated, it gives CASSFRVRAGNTIYF.